Following are 10 T cell receptor beta chains from one sample sequenced in a study of a mutant IDH1 vaccine in newly diagnosed glioma (dated by TCRdb to the early 2020s). Explained via the paper, the time point label denotes: baseline, week 1 (first vaccination visit). The treatment or condition tag for this specimen amounts to: pre-vaccination baseline after standard-of-care therapy. The method behind the library was the immunoSEQ multiplex PCR assay. TCRdb holds this immuneACCESS table with in-frame rearrangements only. Some clones are missing; in checked studies, unresolved V genes explain under half, and the rest has no known cause. Present in this sample are roughly 35,000 clones, approximately 86% of which were seen just once. The ten top clones hold about 4.9% of the sample. Sequenced here: PBMCs, sampled from a glioma patient treated with radiotherapy, temozolomide or both. The receptors come from a woman aged 40 to 50 with glioma.

The J gene is TRBJ2-1, the V gene TRBV9, with 8 bases that match TRBD2. The CDR3 is made up of 14 amino acids. Germline values: CDR1 SGDLS, CDR2 YYNGEE. V shed 4 bases and J 7 bases; nucleotides not matched to a gene: 7. DNA of the CDR3: TGTGCCAGCAGCTTCAGCGGGAGTCCTAATGAGCAGTTCTTC. Translating gives CASSFSGSPNEQFF. Drawing the rest from reference TRBV9 and TRBJ2-1, the complete variable domain is DSGVTQTPKHLITATGQRVTLRCSPRSGDLSVYWYQQSLDQGLQFLIQYYNGEERAKGNILERFSAQQFPDLHSELNLSSLELGDSALYFCASSFSGSPNEQFFGPGTRLTVL.

The gene calls are TRBV4-1 and TRBJ2-7; D unresolved. V lost 1 base, J lost 7 bases, and 11 bases lay in between. CDR3 size: 13 residues. CDR1 is MGHRA, CDR2 YSYEKL, per germline. The CDR3 bases are TGCGCCAGCAGCCAAGTAGGTGCACAAGAGCAGTACTTC. This translates into CASSQVGAQEQYF.

The chain carries TRBV7-8 and TRBJ2-3; 16 bases are a match to TRBD2. CDR1 is SGHVS and CDR2 is FQNEAQ in the germline V gene. Trimming cost V 3 bases and J 4 bases; bases outside gene matches: 4. The CDR3 has 17 amino acids. The CDR3 DNA reads TGTGCCAGCAGCTTTGGGACTAGCGGGAGGGCCGCAGATACGCAGTATTTT. As protein: CASSFGTSGRAADTQYF.

CDR3 region: CASSFQWGGGANEQYF. The CDR3 nucleotides are TGTGCCAGCAGCTTTCAATGGGGCGGGGGGGCAAACGAGCAGTACTTC. This chain uses TRBV7-2 with TRBJ2-7; the match to TRBD2 covers 9 bases. J was trimmed by 5 bases and V by 3 bases; bases with no gene match: 11. The length of the CDR3 is 16 residues. Germline V lookup: CDR1 SGHTA, CDR2 FQGNSA. The full variable domain, completed using reference TRBV7-2 and TRBJ2-7, is GAGVSQSPSNKVTEKGKDVELRCDPISGHTALYWYRQSLGQGLEFLIYFQGNSAPDKSGLPSDRFSAERTGGSVSTLTIQRTQQEDSAVYLCASSFQWGGGANEQYFGPGTRLTVT.

The V gene is TRBV4-1, the J gene TRBJ2-7; the match to TRBD2 covers 8 bases. CDR3 length: 18 amino acids. V gave up 2 bases and J gave up 1 base; unmatched junction bases: 13. Germline lookup yields CDR1 MGHRA and CDR2 YSYEKL. The CDR3 reads CASSQNPPLAAISYEQYF. The CDR3, as DNA: TGCGCCAGCAGCCAAAACCCCCCACTAGCGGCGATATCCTACGAGCAGTACTTC.

The chain is built from TRBV19 and TRBJ1-4; no clear D. This CDR3 spans 11 amino acids. Per germline, CDR1 LNHDA and CDR2 SQIVND (reference sequence). V was clipped by 4 bases and J by 14 bases, with 11 bases between them. The CDR3 DNA sequence: TGTGCCAGTAGTACAGCTAAAGGCCTGTTTTTT. Amino acid sequence: CASSTAKGLFF.

This clone came up once. This chain links TRBV4-2 with TRBJ2-3; D remains ambiguous. CDR1 is LGHNA, CDR2 YNFKEQ, per germline. V lost 0 bases and J lost 0, with 10 bases in between. The CDR3 totals 16 residues. CDR3 residues: CASSQDITVSTDTQYF. CDR3 DNA sequence: TGTGCCAGCAGCCAAGATATAACTGTGAGCACAGATACGCAGTATTTT.

V gene TRBV7-2 combines with J gene TRBJ2-7; D not certain. Germline assignment: CDR1 SGHTA and CDR2 FQGNSA. The CDR3 consists of 14 residues. Trimming stripped 0 bases from V and 4 bases from J, with 10 bases between. This CDR3 is CASSLAPTIYEQYF. The CDR3 DNA reads as TGTGCCAGCAGCTTAGCGCCAACTATTTACGAGCAGTACTTC.

The chain carries TRBV2 and TRBJ1-2; possible D gene TRBD1, 5 bases. Germline V lookup: CDR1 SNHLY, CDR2 FYNNEI. The length of the CDR3 is 11 residues. The V end lost 8 bases, the J end lost 7 bases, and 11 bases lay between the germline ends. CDR3 sequence: CASWGGPGYTF. The CDR3 region has the DNA TGTGCCAGCTGGGGCGGGCCTGGCTACACCTTC.

The chain has TRBV13 and TRBJ2-2; possibly TRBD1 for D (6 bases). Germline CDR1 is PRHDT and CDR2 is FYEKMQ (reference sequence). CDR3 size: 15 residues. Trimming took off 5 bases at V and 6 bases at J, with 16 bases between the two ends. CDR3 protein: CASSPILTGSGELFF. The CDR3 DNA follows: TGTGCCAGCAGCCCGATACTTACAGGGTCCGGGGAGCTGTTTTTT.